These T cell receptor beta chains were read from a single sample in a study of memory CD4+ T cells and cytomegalovirus serostatus. Profiling relied on immunoSEQ multiplex PCR, and the TCRdb table lists in-frame clones only, not all of them. The profile covers about 47,000 clones, with 70% to 75% appearing a single time and 1.2% taken by the ten largest. Sequences were obtained from memory CD4+ T cells from blood. The source is an adult in good health and CMV-seropositive. The CDR3 runs from the conserved cysteine through the conserved F or W. Fields, in order: V gene, clone size, J gene, D gene, CDR3 DNA, CDR3 protein. D genes are given only for firm matches. Where a row states a size, it is once, few, many or the class of an expanded clone; other rows omit it.

v_gene: TRBV5-1
abundance: -
j_gene: TRBJ1-2
d_gene: -
CDR3nt: TGCGCCAGCAGCGACCGACAGGTGGCTAACTATGGCTACACCTTC
CDR3aa: CASSDRQVANYGYTF

v_gene: TRBV27
abundance: -
j_gene: TRBJ2-5
d_gene: TRBD2
CDR3nt: TGTGCCAGCAGTTTAGCGGCGGGGGGGTACCAAGAGACCCAGTACTTC
CDR3aa: CASSLAAGGYQETQYF

v_gene: TRBV2
abundance: -
j_gene: TRBJ1-2
d_gene: TRBD1
CDR3nt: TGTGCCGGAGAAACAGGGGAGGAAGGCTACACCTTC
CDR3aa: CAGETGEEGYTF

v_gene: TRBV28
abundance: -
j_gene: TRBJ2-1
d_gene: TRBD1
CDR3nt: TGTGCCAGCAGTTTCAGTGGGGGACAGGGGGTAAATGAGCAGTTCTTC
CDR3aa: CASSFSGGQGVNEQFF

v_gene: TRBV9
abundance: -
j_gene: TRBJ1-1
d_gene: -
CDR3nt: TGTGCCAGCAGCAACCACCCCGAGAACACTGAAGCTTTCTTT
CDR3aa: CASSNHPENTEAFF

v_gene: TRBV7-8
abundance: -
j_gene: TRBJ1-4
d_gene: -
CDR3nt: TGTGCCAGCAGCTTTTTAACTAATGAAAAACTGTTTTTT
CDR3aa: CASSFLTNEKLFF

v_gene: TRBV4-2
abundance: -
j_gene: TRBJ2-7
d_gene: TRBD1
CDR3nt: TGTGCCAGCAGCCAAGCCGGACAGGGGACTTACGAGCAGTACTTC
CDR3aa: CASSQAGQGTYEQYF

v_gene: TRBV7-9
abundance: -
j_gene: TRBJ1-2
d_gene: -
CDR3nt: TGTGCCAGCAGCTTAGTGGACAACGCCTATGGCTACACCTTC
CDR3aa: CASSLVDNAYGYTF

v_gene: TRBV5-1
abundance: -
j_gene: TRBJ2-5
d_gene: -
CDR3nt: TGCGCCAGCAACATTCGAGGAGCGGGCGCCCAAGAGACCCAGTACTTC
CDR3aa: CASNIRGAGAQETQYF

v_gene: TRBV10-2
abundance: -
j_gene: TRBJ2-3
d_gene: -
CDR3nt: TGCGCCAGCAGTCGGACCACAGATACGCAGTATTTT
CDR3aa: CASSRTTDTQYF

v_gene: TRBV5-6
abundance: -
j_gene: TRBJ1-6
d_gene: -
CDR3nt: TGTGCCAGCAGCTCCGGGACGTGGAATTCACCCCTCCACTTT
CDR3aa: CASSSGTWNSPLHF

v_gene: TRBV19
abundance: -
j_gene: TRBJ1-3
d_gene: -
CDR3nt: TGTGCCAGTAGTATCGCGGAGGGGTTCTCTGGAAACACCATATATTTT
CDR3aa: CASSIAEGFSGNTIYF

v_gene: TRBV7-2
abundance: once
j_gene: TRBJ1-6
d_gene: -
CDR3nt: TGTGCCAGCAGCTTCGGGGGGTCCCATTCACCCCTCCACTTT
CDR3aa: CASSFGGSHSPLHF

v_gene: TRBV7-2
abundance: -
j_gene: TRBJ2-1
d_gene: -
CDR3nt: TGTGCCAGCAGCTCCCCAGCGAGATACAATGAGCAGTTCTTC
CDR3aa: CASSSPARYNEQFF

v_gene: TRBV7-8
abundance: -
j_gene: TRBJ1-6
d_gene: -
CDR3nt: TGTGCCAGCAGCACCACCGGGTCCCTGTCACCCCTCCACTTT
CDR3aa: CASSTTGSLSPLHF

v_gene: TRBV5-1
abundance: few
j_gene: TRBJ2-1
d_gene: TRBD2
CDR3nt: TGCGCCAGCAGCCGCGGACTAGCGGGCAATGAGCAGTTCTTC
CDR3aa: CASSRGLAGNEQFF

v_gene: TRBV5-1
abundance: -
j_gene: TRBJ2-5
d_gene: -
CDR3nt: TGCGCCAGCAGTGTAGGAGAAGTCCAAGAGACCCAGTACTTC
CDR3aa: CASSVGEVQETQYF

v_gene: TRBV5-4
abundance: -
j_gene: TRBJ1-4
d_gene: -
CDR3nt: TGTGCCAGCAGTCACAGAACCTCGGCAACTAATGAAAAACTGTTTTTT
CDR3aa: CASSHRTSATNEKLFF

v_gene: TRBV2
abundance: -
j_gene: TRBJ2-7
d_gene: TRBD2
CDR3nt: TGTGCCACACAGTCCCAGCGCGGGGGCTACGAGCAGTACTTC
CDR3aa: CATQSQRGGYEQYF

v_gene: TRBV27
abundance: -
j_gene: TRBJ2-5
d_gene: -
CDR3nt: TGTGCCAGCAGTTTAAGTAGAGGGGCCCAAGAGACCCAGTACTTC
CDR3aa: CASSLSRGAQETQYF

v_gene: TRBV7-2
abundance: -
j_gene: TRBJ1-6
d_gene: -
CDR3nt: TGTGCCAGCAGCTCCCCTTGGGGGTACACTAGTAATTCACCCCTCCACTTT
CDR3aa: CASSSPWGYTSNSPLHF

v_gene: TRBV5-1
abundance: -
j_gene: TRBJ1-2
d_gene: -
CDR3nt: TGCGCCAGCAGCTTGGAGGGGTACGGCTACACCTTC
CDR3aa: CASSLEGYGYTF

v_gene: TRBV9
abundance: -
j_gene: TRBJ2-2
d_gene: -
CDR3nt: TGTGCCAGCAGCCCTGGACACGCGAACACCGGGGAGCTGTTTTTT
CDR3aa: CASSPGHANTGELFF

v_gene: TRBV18
abundance: -
j_gene: TRBJ1-3
d_gene: -
CDR3nt: TGTGCCAGCTCACCAGCCGCAACCTCTGGAAACACCATATATTTT
CDR3aa: CASSPAATSGNTIYF

v_gene: TRBV4-2
abundance: -
j_gene: TRBJ1-3
d_gene: -
CDR3nt: TGTGCCAGCAGCCAGATGCCCATTGGGGCAGGGGGAAACACCATATATTTT
CDR3aa: CASSQMPIGAGGNTIYF

v_gene: TRBV7-9
abundance: -
j_gene: TRBJ1-2
d_gene: -
CDR3nt: TGTGCCAGCAGCCCCCCGACAGACTATGGCTACACCTTC
CDR3aa: CASSPPTDYGYTF

v_gene: TRBV9
abundance: -
j_gene: TRBJ1-6
d_gene: -
CDR3nt: TGTGCCAGCAGCGTAGTACCAGGGGATAATTCACCCCTCCACTTT
CDR3aa: CASSVVPGDNSPLHF

v_gene: TRBV5-1
abundance: -
j_gene: TRBJ1-6
d_gene: -
CDR3nt: TGCGCCAGCAGCTTGGTCGGCGGAAGGGAATCACCCCTCCACTTT
CDR3aa: CASSLVGGRESPLHF

v_gene: TRBV5-6
abundance: -
j_gene: TRBJ1-5
d_gene: TRBD1
CDR3nt: TGTGCCAGCAGCATGGCCGGGACAGACAATCAGCCCCAGCATTTT
CDR3aa: CASSMAGTDNQPQHF

v_gene: TRBV10-3
abundance: -
j_gene: TRBJ1-6
d_gene: -
CDR3nt: TGTGCCATCAGTCTCAACGGAGGGGGACGGAACTCACCCCTCCACTTT
CDR3aa: CAISLNGGGRNSPLHF

v_gene: TRBV5-6
abundance: -
j_gene: TRBJ1-4
d_gene: -
CDR3nt: TGTGCCAGCAGCTTGGACGGGGGATCTAATGAAAAACTGTTTTTT
CDR3aa: CASSLDGGSNEKLFF

v_gene: TRBV4-3
abundance: -
j_gene: TRBJ1-6
d_gene: -
CDR3nt: TGCGCCAGCAGCCAAGATCGGGGACACAATTCACCCCTCCACTTT
CDR3aa: CASSQDRGHNSPLHF

v_gene: TRBV11-2
abundance: once
j_gene: TRBJ2-3
d_gene: -
CDR3nt: TGTGCCAGCAGCCCCCAAGGGGGACAAATAAATACGCAGTATTTT
CDR3aa: CASSPQGGQINTQYF

v_gene: TRBV14
abundance: once
j_gene: TRBJ2-5
d_gene: TRBD2
CDR3nt: TGTGCCAGCAGCGAGATAGCGGGGTCGGAGACCCAGTACTTC
CDR3aa: CASSEIAGSETQYF

v_gene: TRBV28
abundance: -
j_gene: TRBJ2-6
d_gene: -
CDR3nt: TGTGCCAGCAGTTTACAGCAGGGCGAATCTGGGGCCAACGTCCTGACTTTC
CDR3aa: CASSLQQGESGANVLTF

v_gene: TRBV14
abundance: -
j_gene: TRBJ1-5
d_gene: TRBD1
CDR3nt: TGTGCCAGCAGCCAAGATCAGGGGGGCCGTCAGCCCCAGCATTTT
CDR3aa: CASSQDQGGRQPQHF

v_gene: TRBV14
abundance: -
j_gene: TRBJ1-2
d_gene: -
CDR3nt: TGTGCCAGCAGCCCCCGGGGGAACTACTATGGCTACACCTTC
CDR3aa: CASSPRGNYYGYTF

v_gene: TRBV7-9
abundance: -
j_gene: TRBJ2-7
d_gene: TRBD1
CDR3nt: TGTGCCAGCAGCTCCTCGGGACAGGGGGTTTACGAGCAGTACTTC
CDR3aa: CASSSSGQGVYEQYF

v_gene: TRBV2
abundance: -
j_gene: TRBJ2-7
d_gene: -
CDR3nt: TGTGCCAGCAGCGCATTCGACAGCCCCTACGAGCAGTACTTC
CDR3aa: CASSAFDSPYEQYF

v_gene: TRBV7-8
abundance: -
j_gene: TRBJ1-1
d_gene: -
CDR3nt: TGTGCCAGCAGCTCGTATCGCACTGAAACTTTCTTT
CDR3aa: CASSSYRTETFF

v_gene: TRBV19
abundance: few
j_gene: TRBJ2-2
d_gene: TRBD1
CDR3nt: TGTGCCAGTACGGAGGGACAGGGCGACACCGGGGAGCTGTTTTTT
CDR3aa: CASTEGQGDTGELFF

v_gene: TRBV2
abundance: -
j_gene: TRBJ2-3
d_gene: TRBD1
CDR3nt: TGTGCGACGTGTTGGACAGGGGGAACAGATACGCAGTATTTT
CDR3aa: CATCWTGGTDTQYF

v_gene: TRBV2
abundance: -
j_gene: TRBJ2-1
d_gene: -
CDR3nt: TGTGCCAGCCGACCTGGGGATTACAATGAGCAGTTCTTC
CDR3aa: CASRPGDYNEQFF

v_gene: TRBV5-1
abundance: -
j_gene: TRBJ1-1
d_gene: -
CDR3nt: TGCGCCAGCAGCTTGGGGGGGAACACTGAAGCTTTCTTT
CDR3aa: CASSLGGNTEAFF

v_gene: TRBV7-2
abundance: -
j_gene: TRBJ2-5
d_gene: TRBD1
CDR3nt: TGTGCCAGCAGCTTATTGGGACAGGGGGTCTTGGAGACCCAGTACTTC
CDR3aa: CASSLLGQGVLETQYF

v_gene: TRBV5-1
abundance: -
j_gene: TRBJ1-1
d_gene: TRBD1
CDR3nt: TGCGCCAGCAGCTTGGAGAGGGACAGCGATGCTTTCTTT
CDR3aa: CASSLERDSDAFF

v_gene: TRBV4-2
abundance: -
j_gene: TRBJ2-1
d_gene: -
CDR3nt: TGTGCCAGCAGCCAAGTCGGGGCTAACAATGAGCAGTTCTTC
CDR3aa: CASSQVGANNEQFF

v_gene: TRBV2
abundance: -
j_gene: TRBJ2-3
d_gene: -
CDR3nt: TGTGCCAGCAGTGTCCTAGCAGATACGCAGTATTTT
CDR3aa: CASSVLADTQYF

v_gene: TRBV13
abundance: -
j_gene: TRBJ2-1
d_gene: TRBD2
CDR3nt: TGTGCCAGCAGCTTTTATGTAGCGGGGGGGCCCAATGAGCAGTTCTTC
CDR3aa: CASSFYVAGGPNEQFF

v_gene: TRBV9
abundance: -
j_gene: TRBJ1-6
d_gene: -
CDR3nt: TGTGCCAGCCAGCGCCCAAATTCACCCCTCCACTTT
CDR3aa: CASQRPNSPLHF

v_gene: TRBV1
abundance: -
j_gene: TRBJ2-2
d_gene: -
CDR3nt: TGCACCAGCAGCCAAGATCGTCCAGGGTTGGACACCGGGGAGCTGTTTTTT
CDR3aa: CTSSQDRPGLDTGELFF

v_gene: TRBV2
abundance: few
j_gene: TRBJ2-5
d_gene: TRBD2
CDR3nt: TGTGCCAGCAGCGGGGAGGGAGAGACCCAGTACTTC
CDR3aa: CASSGEGETQYF

v_gene: TRBV13
abundance: few
j_gene: TRBJ1-4
d_gene: -
CDR3nt: TGTGCCAGCAGCTTAGGTGGCGGGCCTAATGAAAAACTGTTTTTT
CDR3aa: CASSLGGGPNEKLFF

v_gene: TRBV7-7
abundance: -
j_gene: TRBJ2-3
d_gene: -
CDR3nt: TGTGCTAGCAGCTTATTCAAGGGTCCGGACACAGATACGCAGTATTTT
CDR3aa: CASSLFKGPDTDTQYF

v_gene: TRBV7-2
abundance: -
j_gene: TRBJ2-5
d_gene: TRBD1
CDR3nt: TGTGCCAGCAGCCCGCGACAGGGCCGGGAGACCCAGTACTTC
CDR3aa: CASSPRQGRETQYF

v_gene: TRBV19
abundance: -
j_gene: TRBJ1-1
d_gene: -
CDR3nt: TGTGCCAGTAGTAACGCCGGGACATTAGACACTGAAGCTTTCTTT
CDR3aa: CASSNAGTLDTEAFF

v_gene: TRBV2
abundance: -
j_gene: TRBJ2-2
d_gene: -
CDR3nt: TGTGCCAGCAGCGACCATGGGGCCACCGGGGAGCTGTTTTTT
CDR3aa: CASSDHGATGELFF

v_gene: TRBV21-1
abundance: -
j_gene: TRBJ1-1
d_gene: -
CDR3nt: TGTGCCAGCAGCTCGAAGACGCGGGGCATGAACACTGAAGCTTTCTTT
CDR3aa: CASSSKTRGMNTEAFF

v_gene: TRBV19
abundance: -
j_gene: TRBJ2-4
d_gene: -
CDR3nt: TGTGCCAGTAGTATAGGGACATGGAACATTCAGTACTTC
CDR3aa: CASSIGTWNIQYF

v_gene: TRBV7-8
abundance: few
j_gene: TRBJ1-3
d_gene: -
CDR3nt: TGTGCCAGCAGCTTATTTTTGGGGCAGAGCTCTGGAAACACCATATATTTT
CDR3aa: CASSLFLGQSSGNTIYF